A selection of T cell receptor beta chains follows, all from one sample in a study of glioma-infiltrating T cells after dendritic cell vaccination. Method: immunoSEQ multiplex PCR; TCRdb's copy keeps in-frame clones and lacks some. This sample has tens of thousands of clones, with 82% found just once. This specimen consisted of blood, obtained before dendritic cell vaccination. These receptors originate from a human donor with glioblastoma. CDR3s include the opening cysteine and the closing phenylalanine or tryptophan. The D gene is left open where the match is weak. Not all rows give a size; the values are once, few, many and, for expanded clones, a class.

j_call d_call clone_size v_call cdr3_nt cdr3_aa
TRBJ2-3 - - TRBV13 TGTGCCAGCAGCTTAGTTGCTGACTACACATATACGCAGTATTTT CASSLVADYTYTQYF
TRBJ2-1 - - TRBV4-3 TGCGCCAGCAGCCAAGAATCTAGCCCCAATGAGCAGTTCTTC CASSQESSPNEQFF
TRBJ2-1 TRBD2 - TRBV6-5 TGTGCCAGCAGTTCCACTAGCGGGGGGAGGAATGAGCAGTTCTTC CASSSTSGGRNEQFF
TRBJ2-2 TRBD2 - TRBV29-1 TGCAGCGTTCGTCCTAGCGGGGTAGACACCGGGGAGCTGTTTTTT CSVRPSGVDTGELFF
TRBJ1-1 TRBD1 - TRBV10-3 TGTGCCATCCAAGCTACGGGACAGGGAGGGACTGAAGCTTTCTTT CAIQATGQGGTEAFF
TRBJ1-2 - - TRBV29-1 TGCAGCGTTGAAGGGAGATTTAACTATGGCTACACCTTC CSVEGRFNYGYTF
TRBJ2-3 TRBD1 - TRBV7-2 TGTGCCAGCAGCTCCTTGGAAAGGACAGGCCCTACGCAGTATTTT CASSSLERTGPTQYF
TRBJ2-7 TRBD1 - TRBV5-1 TGCGCCAGCTTCAACAGGGGCCTTGGCGAGCAGTACTTC CASFNRGLGEQYF
TRBJ1-1 TRBD1 - TRBV9 TGTGCCAGCAGCAAGGGACAGATGGGCACTGAAGCTTTCTTT CASSKGQMGTEAFF
TRBJ1-1 TRBD1 - TRBV29-1 TGCAGCGTGGGACAGACGGGACCATTGAACACTGAAGCTTTCTTT CSVGQTGPLNTEAFF
TRBJ2-1 TRBD2 few TRBV19 TGTGCCAGTAGTATATGGGGGGGTGAGCAGTTCTTC CASSIWGGEQFF
TRBJ2-3 TRBD2 few TRBV4-3 TGCGCCAGCAGCCAAGAGGGGGGGGTAGGAGATACGCAGTATTTT CASSQEGGVGDTQYF
TRBJ2-3 - - TRBV7-2 TGTGCCAGCAGCTTCCCTAATACGCAGTATTTT CASSFPNTQYF
TRBJ2-3 TRBD2 - TRBV5-1 TGCGCCAGCAACCCCGGATGGGGACTAGCGGGGTCCAGCACAGATACGCAGTATTTT CASNPGWGLAGSSTDTQYF
TRBJ2-7 - - TRBV6-5 TGTGCCAGCTTAGGGACTGAACCCTACGAGCAGTACTTC CASLGTEPYEQYF
TRBJ2-2 TRBD2 - TRBV9 TGTGCCAGCAGCCCTAGCGGCGCGAACACCGGGGAGCTGTTTTTT CASSPSGANTGELFF
TRBJ2-3 - - TRBV2 TGTGCCAGCAGTGCCGGGGCAGGGGTGCCGAGAGGGTATTTT CASSAGAGVPRGYF
TRBJ2-5 - - TRBV6-5 TGTGCCAGCAGTCCGACCGGCGGGGAGGAGACCCAGTACTTC CASSPTGGEETQYF
TRBJ2-7 TRBD1 - TRBV4-1 TGCGCCAGCAGCCAAGAACTCGGGGGACAGGGGTGGTTCTACGAGCAGTACTTC CASSQELGGQGWFYEQYF
TRBJ1-4 TRBD1 - TRBV5-4 TGTGCCAGCAGCCGCGGGACAGGGTGGGAAAAACTGTTTTTT CASSRGTGWEKLFF
TRBJ2-3 TRBD1 - TRBV10-1 TGCGCCAGCAGGGGTGGGAAGGACAGGAGCACAGATACGCAGTATTTT CASRGGKDRSTDTQYF
TRBJ2-7 TRBD2 - TRBV5-6 TGTGCCAGCAGTAACTGGGGGACTACCCCCTACGAGCAGTACTTC CASSNWGTTPYEQYF
TRBJ2-7 TRBD1 - TRBV7-9 TGTGCCAGCAGCGGGACAGGGAACTACGAGCAGTACTTC CASSGTGNYEQYF
TRBJ1-4 - - TRBV7-9 TGTGCCAGCAGCCGTTTCCCGGGTTTTAATGAAAAACTGTTTTTT CASSRFPGFNEKLFF
TRBJ1-1 TRBD1 - TRBV30 TGTGCCCGTGACAGGGACTCTATGAACACTGAAGCTTTCTTT CARDRDSMNTEAFF
TRBJ1-2 - - TRBV15 TGTGCCACCAGCAGAGGGCGGGGGCCCGGGTATGGCTACACCTTC CATSRGRGPGYGYTF
TRBJ2-5 - - TRBV2 TGTGCCAGCAGTGAAATGCGTCAGGGGGAGACCCAGTACTTC CASSEMRQGETQYF
TRBJ1-1 - - TRBV7-9 TGTGCCAGCAGCTTAGTCAGGGCAGTGAACACTGAAGCTTTCTTT CASSLVRAVNTEAFF
TRBJ2-5 - - TRBV7-8 TGTGCCAGCAGCCAAGGGACAACACAAGAGACCCAGTACTTC CASSQGTTQETQYF
TRBJ2-7 TRBD2 once TRBV5-8 TGTGCCAGCAGCCTAAGCGGGACCATCTACGAGCAGTACTTC CASSLSGTIYEQYF
TRBJ2-2 TRBD1 - TRBV7-9 TGTGCCAGCAGTGGGGGGACAGGGGAAACCGGGGAGCTGTTTTTT CASSGGTGETGELFF
TRBJ2-1 - - TRBV19 TGTGCCAGTAGTATTACGCGCCCGAATGAGCAGTTCTTC CASSITRPNEQFF
TRBJ2-7 - - TRBV30 TGTGCCTGGAGTGTGGCCCAGTTCTACGAGCAGTACTTC CAWSVAQFYEQYF
TRBJ1-1 - - TRBV10-3 TGTGCCATCAACCCTGTGGGGCAGGGAATAGCTTTCTTT CAINPVGQGIAFF
TRBJ2-5 TRBD2 - TRBV6-6 TGTGCCAGCAGTTACCCCACTAGCGGGGGGGAGACCCAGTACTTC CASSYPTSGGETQYF
TRBJ2-7 - - TRBV6-6 TGTGCCAGCAGTTATAGCAGGGGCGACGAGCAGTACTTC CASSYSRGDEQYF
TRBJ2-3 TRBD2 - TRBV7-3 TGTGCCAGCAGCTTTTTAGCGGGGGGACAAGATACGCAGTATTTT CASSFLAGGQDTQYF
TRBJ2-5 - - TRBV7-2 TGTGCCAGCAGCTTTAGCGCTACTAACGCAGAGACCCAGTACTTC CASSFSATNAETQYF
TRBJ2-4 - - TRBV25-1 TGTGCCAGCAGTGCCACAGAGATCTTAGCCAAAAACATTCAGTACTTC CASSATEILAKNIQYF
TRBJ1-2 - - TRBV25-1 TGTGCCAGCAGTGAATTTGTTGGCGGAAACTATGGCTACACCTTC CASSEFVGGNYGYTF
TRBJ1-2 - - TRBV2 TGTGCCACAGACAGCCTTAACTATGGCTACACCTTC CATDSLNYGYTF
TRBJ1-3 - medium-sized TRBV30 TGTGCCTGGAGGAAACAGGGTTTTGGAAACACCATATATTTT CAWRKQGFGNTIYF
TRBJ2-5 - few TRBV6-1 TGTGCCAGCAGTGAGGGCGCGGGACAGAGACAAGAGACCCAGTACTTC CASSEGAGQRQETQYF
TRBJ2-7 - once TRBV7-6 TGTGCCAGCAGCCTGGGTGGCGGGGACGTCTACGAGCAGTACTTC CASSLGGGDVYEQYF
TRBJ2-7 TRBD1 - TRBV27 TGTGCCAGCAGCCCCCGGGGGGACAGGGGAGGAGTCAGGTCCTACGAGCAGTACTTC CASSPRGDRGGVRSYEQYF
TRBJ2-3 TRBD1 - TRBV4-1 TGCGCCAGCAGCCAGGAATGGACAGGGGGCTTGGATACGCAGTATTTT CASSQEWTGGLDTQYF
TRBJ2-2 - - TRBV5-5 TGTGCCAGCAGCTTCCTCGACTTATCCGGGGAGCTGTTTTTT CASSFLDLSGELFF
TRBJ1-6 TRBD1 - TRBV9 TGTGCCAGCAGCCCAAAAATCGGGACAGGGACTTCACCCCTCCACTTT CASSPKIGTGTSPLHF
TRBJ1-1 - - TRBV28 TGTGCCAGCAGTTTGTTTGCGGCCAACACTGAAGCTTTCTTT CASSLFAANTEAFF
TRBJ2-2 TRBD1 - TRBV5-4 TGTGCCAGCAGCCACGCCGGGACAGCTCGCACCGGGGAGCTGTTTTTT CASSHAGTARTGELFF
TRBJ1-2 - - TRBV10-3 TGTGCCATCAGTGAACCTTTGGACAAGAACTATGGCTACACCTTC CAISEPLDKNYGYTF
TRBJ2-2 TRBD1 - TRBV6-1 TGTGCCAGCATTAGGACAGGGCCTAACACCGGGGAGCTGTTTTTT CASIRTGPNTGELFF
TRBJ2-6 - - TRBV11-3 TGTGCCAGCAGCTCTTTATCTGGGGCCAACGTCCTGACTTTC CASSSLSGANVLTF
TRBJ2-5 - - TRBV28 TGTGCCAGCAGTCTCGGACAATCGACCCAGTACTTC CASSLGQSTQYF